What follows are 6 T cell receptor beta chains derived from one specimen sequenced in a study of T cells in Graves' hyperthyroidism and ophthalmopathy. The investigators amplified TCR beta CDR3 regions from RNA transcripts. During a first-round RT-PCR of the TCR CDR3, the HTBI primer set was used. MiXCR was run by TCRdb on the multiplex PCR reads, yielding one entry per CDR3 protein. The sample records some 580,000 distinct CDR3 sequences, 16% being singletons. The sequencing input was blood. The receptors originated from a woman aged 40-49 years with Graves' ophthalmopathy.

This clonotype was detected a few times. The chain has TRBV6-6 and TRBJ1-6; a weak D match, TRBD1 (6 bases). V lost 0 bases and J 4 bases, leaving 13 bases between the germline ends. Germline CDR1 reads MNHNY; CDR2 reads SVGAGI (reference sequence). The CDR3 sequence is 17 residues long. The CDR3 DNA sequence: TGTGCCAGCAGTTACTCGAGTAGGACAGAGTATAATTCACCCCTCCACTTT. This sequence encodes CASSYSSRTEYNSPLHF.

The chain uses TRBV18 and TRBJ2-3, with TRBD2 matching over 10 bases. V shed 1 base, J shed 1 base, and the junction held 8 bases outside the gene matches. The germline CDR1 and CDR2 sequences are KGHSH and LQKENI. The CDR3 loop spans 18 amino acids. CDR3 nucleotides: TGTGCCAGCTCACCACTTCCTAGCGGGAGTTTCGGCACAGATACGCAGTATTTT. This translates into CASSPLPSGSFGTDTQYF.

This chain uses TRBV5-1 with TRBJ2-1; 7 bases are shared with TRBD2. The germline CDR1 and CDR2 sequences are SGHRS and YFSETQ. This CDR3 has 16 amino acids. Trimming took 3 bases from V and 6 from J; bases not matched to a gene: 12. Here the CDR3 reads CASSWILARAVNEQFF. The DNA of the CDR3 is TGCGCCAGCAGCTGGATACTAGCGCGGGCTGTCAATGAGCAGTTCTTC.

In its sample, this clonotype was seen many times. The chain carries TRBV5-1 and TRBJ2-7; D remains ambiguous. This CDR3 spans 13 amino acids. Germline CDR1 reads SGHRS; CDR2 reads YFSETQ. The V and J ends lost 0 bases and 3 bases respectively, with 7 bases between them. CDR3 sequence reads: CASSLVASYEQYF. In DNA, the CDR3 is TGCGCCAGCAGCTTGGTGGCTAGCTACGAGCAGTACTTC.

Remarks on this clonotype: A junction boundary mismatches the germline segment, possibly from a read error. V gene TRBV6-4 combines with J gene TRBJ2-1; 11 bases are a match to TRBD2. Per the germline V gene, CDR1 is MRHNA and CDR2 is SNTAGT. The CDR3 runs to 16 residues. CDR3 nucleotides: TGTGGCAGCAGTGAACAGGGACTAGCGGATTACAATGAGCAGTTCTTC. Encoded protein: CGSSEQGLADYNEQFF.

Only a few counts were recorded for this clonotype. Here the CDR3 reads CASSSGVTGELFF. DNA of the CDR3: TGTGCCAGTAGTAGTGGGGTAACCGGGGAGCTGTTTTTT. The chain links TRBV19 to TRBJ2-2; D is unclear. The V gene lost 4 bases and the J gene lost 5 bases, with 8 bases spanning the gap. Germline CDR1 reads LNHDA; CDR2 reads SQIVND (reference sequence). The CDR3 consists of 13 residues.